These 29 T cell receptor beta chains originate from one sample sequenced in a study of T cells in Graves' hyperthyroidism and ophthalmopathy. The source material, RNA transcripts, was used to amplify TCR beta CDR3 regions. TCR CDR3 regions were first amplified by RT-PCR with HTBI primers. TCRdb itself ran the multiplex PCR reads through MiXCR, one entry per CDR3 protein. The sample lists 350,000 or so distinct CDR3 sequences, roughly 17% occurring once. What was sequenced was blood. These receptors originate from a woman in her 30s with Graves' hyperthyroidism that later progressed to Graves' ophthalmopathy.

The V call is TRBV20-1, the J call TRBJ2-7; D might be TRBD2 (5 bases). Germline CDR1 and CDR2: DFQATT and SNEGSKA (reference sequence). This CDR3 is 11 amino acids long. The V end was cut by 7 bases, the J end by 6 bases, with 13 bases between. DNA of the CDR3: TGCAGTGTAACTGGGCGGGCCGAGCAGTACTTC. Its translation is CSVTGRAEQYF.

The sample holds many counts of this clonotype. V and J are TRBV28 and TRBJ2-1; D is ambiguous. Per germline, CDR1 MDHEN and CDR2 SYDVKM. CDR3 length equals 14 residues. With 1 base removed from V and 6 bases from J, the gap between germline ends came to 10 bases. The chain's CDR3 is CASSLLAGPNEQFF. CDR3 DNA sequence: TGTGCCAGCAGTTTATTGGCCGGACCCAATGAGCAGTTCTTC.

This clonotype was counted ten times or more. The chain joins TRBV14 to TRBJ2-2; TRBD2 matches at 11 bases. The CDR3 runs to 15 residues. Germline V gives CDR1 SGHDN, CDR2 FVKESK. V lost 2 bases to trimming and J lost 7 bases; unmatched junction nucleotides: 3. Written as DNA, the CDR3 is TGTGCCAGCAGCCAAACTAGCGGGAGCGGCGGGGAGCTGTTTTTT. Its protein is CASSQTSGSGGELFF.

This chain connects TRBV30 to TRBJ2-7; D gene uncertain. The CDR3 length is 12 residues. Trimming stripped 0 bases from V and 3 bases from J, with 6 bases between. The V gene's germline CDR1 is GTSNPN and CDR2 SVGIG (reference sequence). CDR3 residues: CAWSVLRYEQYF. CDR3 DNA: TGTGCCTGGAGTGTACTCCGCTACGAGCAGTACTTC.

This clonotype was picked up many times. This chain links TRBV28 with TRBJ1-5; D ambiguous. Germline V lookup: CDR1 MDHEN, CDR2 SYDVKM. The CDR3 has 15 residues. Trimming removed 7 bases at V and 7 bases at J, with 20 bases between. CDR3 coding DNA: TGTGCCAGCACCCTAGGAGGATTTGGCGCGCAGCCCCAGCATTTT. This gives the protein CASTLGGFGAQPQHF.

This clonotype has a count of ten or more. The J gene is TRBJ1-1, the V gene TRBV28; a possible D gene is TRBD1 (5 bases). The V gene's germline CDR1 is MDHEN and CDR2 SYDVKM. V was shortened by 8 bases and J by 5 bases, with 12 bases between the two germline ends. The CDR3 is made up of 12 amino acids. DNA of the CDR3: TGTGCCAGCGGCCAGGGAGTAACTGAAGCTTTCTTT. It yields the protein CASGQGVTEAFF.

Many counts were recorded for this clonotype. The chain employs TRBV4-1 and TRBJ2-1, with D hard to call. The CDR3 length is 14 residues. Germline assignment: CDR1 MGHRA and CDR2 YSYEKL. The V and J ends lost 0 bases and 4 bases respectively, with 7 bases between them. The CDR3 sequence is CASSQDPRYNEQFF. In nucleotides, the CDR3 is TGCGCCAGCAGCCAAGACCCTAGGTACAATGAGCAGTTCTTC.

This clonotype was observed many times. The CDR3 coding sequence is TGTGCCAGCAGTTCTAGATATAGCACAGATACGCAGTATTTT. Protein: CASSSRYSTDTQYF. V and J are TRBV12-3 or TRBV12-4 and TRBJ2-3; D is undetermined. The CDR3 extends over 14 amino acids. V shed 4 bases and J shed 0 bases, with 8 bases lying between them.

The chain joins TRBV18 to TRBJ2-1, with 8 bases fitting TRBD2. The CDR3 consists of 17 residues. Germline-derived CDR1 and CDR2 are KGHSH and LQKENI. The junction had 12 bases not matched to a gene; V was cut back by 5 bases and J by 3 bases. The CDR3 nucleotides are TGTGCCAGCTCAGGGACGGTAGGTAGCGGGATCTACAATGAGCAGTTCTTC. Amino acid sequence: CASSGTVGSGIYNEQFF.

CDR3 sequence reads: CASSYSPSNEQFF. The CDR3 DNA reads TGTGCCAGCAGTTACTCGCCGAGCAATGAGCAGTTCTTC. The chain combines TRBV28 with TRBJ2-1; D gene uncertain. The CDR3 totals 13 residues. V lost 4 bases, J lost 6 bases, and 10 bases lay in between. From germline, CDR1 is MDHEN and CDR2 SYDVKM.

V gene TRBV30 combines with J gene TRBJ1-1; TRBD1 is a possible D gene (5 bases). Per germline, CDR1 GTSNPN and CDR2 SVGIG (reference sequence). Trimming removed 7 bases at V and 0 bases at J, with 9 bases between. The CDR3 consists of 12 residues. Here the CDR3 DNA reads TGTGCCTCCAGGGTCATGAACACTGAAGCTTTCTTT. Translated: CASRVMNTEAFF.

The chain joins TRBV6-1 to TRBJ2-1, with D perhaps being TRBD1 or TRBD2 (5 bases each). V was pared by 8 bases and J by 13 bases, with 15 bases between. In germline, CDR1 is MNHNS, CDR2 SASEGT. This CDR3 contains 11 residues. The CDR3 nucleotides are TGTGCCAGCGGGGACGACGAGATCCAGTTCTTC. Amino acids: CASGDDEIQFF.

This clonotype was detected only a few times. The chain recombines TRBV2 with TRBJ2-5, with 10 bases matching TRBD1. There are 15 residues in the CDR3. J gave up 5 bases and V 2 bases, and 5 bases lay outside the gene matches. Germline V lookup: CDR1 SNHLY, CDR2 FYNNEI. CDR3 sequence reads: CASSERTGGVETQYF. In DNA, the CDR3 is TGTGCCAGCAGTGAAAGGACAGGGGGGGTCGAGACCCAGTACTTC.

There are many counts of this clonotype. The V and J genes are TRBV2 and TRBJ2-7, with 8 bases lining up with TRBD2. This CDR3 is built from 15 residues. CDR1 and CDR2 from the germline V gene are SNHLY and FYNNEI. V lost 7 bases and J lost 1; bases outside the gene matches: 9. CDR3 region: CASIIAGLRSYEQYF. CDR3 nucleotide sequence: TGTGCCAGCATTATAGCGGGGCTTAGATCCTACGAGCAGTACTTC.

This clonotype was recorded at least ten times. This sequence joins TRBV7-8 and TRBJ2-1; 10 nucleotides line up with TRBD1. This CDR3 has 15 amino acids. Trimming cost V 3 bases and J 9 bases; bases outside gene matches: 8. The germline V gene has CDR1 SGHVS and CDR2 FQNEAQ. The CDR3 spells CASSFIGTGDTEQFF. The CDR3 nucleotides are TGTGCCAGCAGCTTCATTGGGACAGGGGATACTGAGCAGTTCTTC.

This clonotype has a count of ten or more. The V gene is TRBV3-1, the J gene TRBJ2-1, with 12 positions matching TRBD2. After removal of 0 bases from V and 9 bases from J, the junction contained 9 bases not matched to a gene. The V gene's germline CDR1 is LGHDT and CDR2 YNNKEL (reference sequence). This CDR3 region has 17 residues. CDR3 nucleotides: TGTGCCAGCAGCCAAGATCCTAGACTAGCGGGAGTAATTGAGCAGTTCTTC. Translation gives CASSQDPRLAGVIEQFF.

This clonotype came up many times. This rearrangement joins TRBV2 to TRBJ1-2; 7 bases match TRBD1. The CDR3 is 15 amino acids. CDR1 is SNHLY and CDR2 is FYNNEI in the germline V gene. The V gene end was trimmed by 6 bases and the J gene end by 5 bases; junction bases not matched to a gene: 12. The CDR3 DNA reads as TGTGCCAGCAGACGGAACCAGGGGGGTAGTTATGGCTACACCTTC. Encoded protein: CASRRNQGGSYGYTF.

In this sample, this clonotype turned up many times. The CDR3 sequence: CASSEPSGGISYEQYF. As DNA, the CDR3 is TGCGCCAGCAGTGAACCTAGCGGGGGGATCTCCTACGAGCAGTACTTC. The gene calls are TRBV10-2 and TRBJ2-7, with 11 positions matching TRBD2. Germline-derived CDR1 and CDR2 are WSHSY and SAAADI. The CDR3 covers 16 residues. After removal of 3 bases from V and 0 bases from J, the junction contained 4 bases not matched to a gene.

This clonotype was counted a few times. The chain has TRBV6-1 and TRBJ1-5; D uncertain. The germline CDR1 and CDR2 sequences are MNHNS and SASEGT. This CDR3 has 15 residues. Trimming took 5 bases from V and 0 from J, leaving 11 bases between them. This CDR3 reads CASSPLGYSNQPQHF. In nucleotides, the CDR3 is TGTGCCAGCAGTCCCCTTGGATATAGCAATCAGCCCCAGCATTTT.

At least ten counts were recorded for this clonotype. The chain carries TRBV6-6 and TRBJ2-4, with 16 bases aligning to TRBD2. V dropped 1 base and J dropped 6; count of bases not matched to a gene: 9. The V gene's germline CDR1 is MNHNY and CDR2 SVGAGI (reference sequence). This CDR3 has 19 amino acids. The CDR3 DNA reads TGTGCCAGCAGTTACTATTCGGGACTAGCGGGAGGGCCTGTAAACATTCAGTACTTC. Translation gives CASSYYSGLAGGPVNIQYF.

This clonotype appeared many times. Written as DNA, the CDR3 is TGTGCCAGCATCCCCCCCCCCTTAGCGGGAGGTAGCCCAGATACGCAGTATTTT. This encodes CASIPPPLAGGSPDTQYF. The chain combines TRBV28 with TRBJ2-3; 10 bases match TRBD2. CDR3 length equals 18 residues. The germline V gene encodes CDR1 MDHEN and CDR2 SYDVKM. The V gene end was trimmed by 7 bases and the J gene end by 4 bases; junction bases not matched to a gene: 17.

This clonotype has a count of ten or more. This chain uses TRBV11-2 with TRBJ1-1; TRBD1 matches at 7 bases. Trimming at V came to 5 bases and at J to 10 bases, leaving 7 bases not matched to a gene. Germline V CDR1 and CDR2: SGHAT, FQNNGV. The length of the CDR3 is 12 residues. The CDR3 DNA is TGTGCCAGCAGCCTACTGGCAGGGGGAGCTTTCTTT. Translated, it gives CASSLLAGGAFF.

The rearrangement links TRBV6-1 to TRBJ2-6; D tentatively reads TRBD1 or TRBD2 (5 bases each). The CDR3 sequence is 14 residues long. Germline assignment: CDR1 MNHNS and CDR2 SASEGT. V lost 10 bases to trimming and J lost 4 bases, with 14 bases between them. The CDR3 nucleotides read TGTGCCACCCTTACAGGACTCGGGGCCAACGTCCTGACTTTC. It codes for CATLTGLGANVLTF.

V and J are TRBV3-1 and TRBJ2-7; 7 nucleotides agree with TRBD2. The J segment lost 3 bases and the V segment lost 3 bases, leaving 8 bases of the junction unmatched. This CDR3 is built from 15 residues. Germline V gene lookup returns CDR1 LGHDT and CDR2 YNNKEL (reference sequence). CDR3 DNA: TGTGCCAGCAGCCAGGGGGGAGGGAGAAACTACGAGCAGTACTTC. Protein: CASSQGGGRNYEQYF.

The chain joins TRBV29-1 to TRBJ1-2; 12 bases fit TRBD1. The CDR3 has 13 amino acids. V lost 6 bases and J lost 7; bases outside the gene matches: 6. The germline CDR1 and CDR2 sequences are SQVTM and ANQGSEA. Here the CDR3 reads CSVGGQGAVGYTF. The CDR3 DNA follows: TGCAGCGTGGGGGGACAGGGGGCGGTTGGCTACACCTTC.

This clonotype was counted ten times or more. As DNA, the CDR3 is TGCAGCGTCCCTAGTGCGGATACGCAGTATTTT. The encoded protein is CSVPSADTQYF. The chain joins TRBV29-1 to TRBJ2-3, with no clear D. Germline-derived CDR1 and CDR2 are SQVTM and ANQGSEA. Deletions cut 6 bases from V and 6 bases from J, with 10 bases between. CDR3 size: 11 residues.

V gene TRBV29-1 combines with J gene TRBJ2-5; 9 bases map to TRBD1. Germline V gene sequence: CDR1 SQVTM, CDR2 ANQGSEA. The CDR3 extends over 13 amino acids. The CDR3 loop is CSGGQGIKETQYF. Written as DNA, the CDR3 is TGCAGTGGGGGACAGGGAATAAAAGAGACCCAGTACTTC.

V and J are TRBV7-9 and TRBJ1-3; D not certain. V lost 4 bases and J lost 0, with 13 bases in between. From germline, CDR1 is SEHNR and CDR2 FQNEAQ (reference sequence). The length of the CDR3 is 16 residues. The chain's CDR3 is CASSYTLGGSGNTIYF. In DNA, the CDR3 is TGTGCCAGCAGCTACACCCTAGGTGGCTCTGGAAACACCATATATTTT.

This clonotype occurred many times. CDR3 sequence (DNA): TGTGCCAGCAGTGCACTGGGAAACGAGCAGTACTTC. Amino acids: CASSALGNEQYF. The chain combines TRBV2 with TRBJ2-7; no firm D call. V was clipped by 4 bases and J by 5 bases, with 9 bases between them. Germline V lookup: CDR1 SNHLY, CDR2 FYNNEI. This CDR3 contains 12 residues.